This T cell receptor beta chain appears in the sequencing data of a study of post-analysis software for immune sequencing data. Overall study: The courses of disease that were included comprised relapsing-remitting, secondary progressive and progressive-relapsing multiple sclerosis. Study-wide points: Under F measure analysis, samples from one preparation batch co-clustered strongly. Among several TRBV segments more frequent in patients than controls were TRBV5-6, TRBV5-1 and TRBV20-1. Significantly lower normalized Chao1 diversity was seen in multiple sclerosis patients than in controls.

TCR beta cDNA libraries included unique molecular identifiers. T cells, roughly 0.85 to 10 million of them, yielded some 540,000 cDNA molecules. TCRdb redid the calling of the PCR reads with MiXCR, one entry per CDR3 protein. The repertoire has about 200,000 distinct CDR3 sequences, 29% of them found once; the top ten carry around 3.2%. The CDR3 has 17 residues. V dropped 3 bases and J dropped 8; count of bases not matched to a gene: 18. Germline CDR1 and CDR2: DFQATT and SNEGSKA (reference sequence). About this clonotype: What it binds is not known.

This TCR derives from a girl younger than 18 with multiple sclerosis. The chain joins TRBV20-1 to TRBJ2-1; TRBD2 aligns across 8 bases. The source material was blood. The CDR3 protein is CSASRWVSGARVDEQFF. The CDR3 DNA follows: TGCAGTGCTAGCCGATGGGTTAGCGGGGCGCGGGTTGATGAGCAGTTCTTC.